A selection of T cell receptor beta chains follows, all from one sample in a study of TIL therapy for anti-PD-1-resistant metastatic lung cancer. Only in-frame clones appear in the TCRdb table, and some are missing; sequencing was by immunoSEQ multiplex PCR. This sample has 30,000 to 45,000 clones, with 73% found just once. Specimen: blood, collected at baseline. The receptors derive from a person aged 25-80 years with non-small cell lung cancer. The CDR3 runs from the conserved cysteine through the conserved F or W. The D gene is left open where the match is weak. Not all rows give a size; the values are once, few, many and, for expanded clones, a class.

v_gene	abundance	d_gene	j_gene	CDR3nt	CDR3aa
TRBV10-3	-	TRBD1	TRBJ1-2	TGTGCCACCCAACCCGGGACAGCCCTTTATGGCTACACCTTC	CATQPGTALYGYTF
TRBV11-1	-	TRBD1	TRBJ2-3	TGTGCCAGCAGCCATCCGACAGGGGGCGTTTGGACGCAGTATTTT	CASSHPTGGVWTQYF
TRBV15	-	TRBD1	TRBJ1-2	TGTGCCACCCGTCGACAGGGTGAGGATGGCTACACCTTC	CATRRQGEDGYTF
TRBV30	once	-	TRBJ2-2	TGTGCCTGGATGGGAGGGGGGACCGGGGAGCTGTTTTTT	CAWMGGGTGELFF
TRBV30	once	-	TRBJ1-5	TGTGCCTGGAGCGCTCCAGGGACTTCTTCCTATAGCAATCAGCCCCAGCATTTT	CAWSAPGTSSYSNQPQHF
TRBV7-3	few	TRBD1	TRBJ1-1	TGTGCCAGCAGCTTGACAGGGGGACCCCCCAAGACTGAAGCTTTCTTT	CASSLTGGPPKTEAFF
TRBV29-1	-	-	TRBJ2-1	TGCAGCGGAACAGGAGCCGCCTACAATGAGCAGTTCTTC	CSGTGAAYNEQFF
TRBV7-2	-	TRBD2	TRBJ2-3	TGTGCCAGCAGCCCGACACTAGCGGGAGATACGCAGTATTTT	CASSPTLAGDTQYF
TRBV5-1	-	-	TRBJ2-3	TGCGCCAGCAGCTTGAACGCAGGGACCACAGATACGCAGTATTTT	CASSLNAGTTDTQYF
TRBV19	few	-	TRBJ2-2	TGTGCCAGTAGCCCCCAGCGGAGGGGGATCGGGGAGCTGTTTTTT	CASSPQRRGIGELFF
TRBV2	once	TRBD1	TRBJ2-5	TGTGCCAGCAGGGATACGGGACAGTTAGGGGGTGTGTTGACCCAGTACTTC	CASRDTGQLGGVLTQYF
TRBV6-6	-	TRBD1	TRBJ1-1	TGTGCCAGCACCGAACAGGGGGTTACTGAAGCTTTCTTT	CASTEQGVTEAFF
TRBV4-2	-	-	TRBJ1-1	TGTGCCAGCAGCCAAGTAGGAGCAGGGTTGCACACTGAAGCTTTCTTT	CASSQVGAGLHTEAFF
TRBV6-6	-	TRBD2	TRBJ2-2	TGTGCCAGCAGAGAACCGGGACTAGGGGGCGGGGAGCTGTTTTTT	CASREPGLGGGELFF
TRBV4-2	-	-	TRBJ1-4	TGTGCCAGCAGCCAAGAACGTGTTAATGAAAAACTGTTTTTT	CASSQERVNEKLFF